The rows below give T cell receptor beta chains drawn from one sample of a study of OX40 agonist ivuxolimab in advanced cancers. Measured with immunoSEQ multiplex PCR; TCRdb has only the in-frame clones, and not every one. The table shows about 61,000 clones, with 70% to 90% occurring only once. The sequenced sample was CD4+ or CD8+ T cells sorted from blood, obtained in a trial of the OX40 agonist ivuxolimab. These receptors were collected from an adult with an advanced solid tumor such as melanoma, head and neck, liver or kidney cancer. The CDR3 runs from the conserved cysteine through the conserved F or W. The D gene is left open where the match is weak. Clone sizes are given selectively: once, few, many, or a class where the clone is expanded.

J gene | V gene | D gene | clone size | CDR3 protein | CDR3 DNA
TRBJ2-7 | TRBV11-2 | - | - | CASSLTDYEQYF | TGTGCCAGCAGCTTAACCGACTACGAGCAGTACTTC
TRBJ2-3 | TRBV28 | - | - | CASTFSLAQSTDTQYF | TGTGCCAGCACCTTCTCCCTAGCGCAAAGCACAGATACGCAGTATTTT
TRBJ1-1 | TRBV9 | - | - | CASSVHGSGNTEAFF | TGTGCCAGCAGCGTACACGGCAGCGGTAACACTGAAGCTTTCTTT
TRBJ2-3 | TRBV7-3 | - | - | CASSLNLAAADTQYF | TGTGCCAGCAGCTTAAATTTGGCCGCGGCGGATACGCAGTATTTT
TRBJ2-7 | TRBV28 | TRBD1 | - | CASRGQGPRNEQYF | TGTGCCAGCAGGGGACAGGGACCAAGAAACGAGCAGTACTTC
TRBJ2-5 | TRBV5-4 | - | - | CASSLGGDLGETQYF | TGTGCCAGCAGCTTGGGCGGGGACCTAGGGGAGACCCAGTACTTC
TRBJ1-4 | TRBV4-1 | - | - | CASSQGDARSEKLFF | TGCGCCAGCAGCCAAGGGGACGCCCGATCAGAAAAACTGTTTTTT
TRBJ1-1 | TRBV11-3 | TRBD1 | - | CASSLGQGKAEAFF | TGTGCCAGCAGCTTAGGACAGGGTAAGGCTGAAGCTTTCTTT
TRBJ2-2 | TRBV19 | TRBD1 | - | CASSDGTGNTGELFF | TGTGCCAGTAGTGACGGGACAGGGAACACCGGGGAGCTGTTTTTT
TRBJ1-2 | TRBV27 | - | - | CASRPGGGYGYTF | TGTGCCAGCAGACCTGGGGGGGGCTATGGCTACACCTTC
TRBJ2-5 | TRBV19 | TRBD2 | once | CASSGRVWETQYF | TGTGCCAGTAGCGGGAGGGTATGGGAGACCCAGTACTTC
TRBJ2-1 | TRBV14 | TRBD1 | once | CASSQAGQQYNEQFF | TGTGCCAGCAGCCAAGCGGGACAGCAGTACAATGAGCAGTTCTTC
TRBJ2-3 | TRBV7-9 | - | - | CASSLEVAGDTQYF | TGTGCCAGCAGCTTAGAGGTGGCAGGGGATACGCAGTATTTT
TRBJ2-7 | TRBV27 | - | - | CATQGQGVSQYF | TGTGCCACCCAGGGGCAGGGTGTTTCCCAGTACTTC
TRBJ2-1 | TRBV27 | TRBD2 | - | CASSRTRIYNEQFF | TGTGCCAGCTCGAGGACTAGAATTTACAATGAGCAGTTCTTC
TRBJ2-6 | TRBV15 | - | - | CATSRAAEGTGANVLTF | TGTGCCACCAGCAGAGCGGCGGAGGGCACTGGGGCCAACGTCCTGACTTTC
TRBJ2-5 | TRBV15 | - | - | CATSIDRRQETQYF | TGTGCCACCAGCATAGACAGGCGCCAAGAGACCCAGTACTTC
TRBJ2-1 | TRBV13 | TRBD2 | - | CASSSGNPSRQFF | TGTGCCAGCTCGAGCGGGAACCCCAGTAGGCAGTTCTTC
TRBJ2-3 | TRBV2 | - | - | CASSEWDGGADTQYF | TGTGCCAGCAGTGAATGGGATGGAGGCGCAGATACGCAGTATTTT
TRBJ2-1 | TRBV7-9 | - | - | CASSLGGSYNEQFF | TGTGCCAGCAGCTTAGGTGGATCCTACAATGAGCAGTTCTTC
TRBJ2-1 | TRBV27 | TRBD1 | once | CASSRGRQYGEQFF | TGTGCCTCTTCCAGGGGGCGCCAGTATGGTGAGCAGTTCTTC
TRBJ2-7 | TRBV12-2 | - | - | CASRLITSGRPYEQYF | TGTGCAAGTCGCTTGATTACTAGCGGGAGGCCCTACGAGCAGTACTTC
TRBJ1-4 | TRBV28 | - | - | CASRPNTGYQLFF | TGTGCCAGCAGGCCCAATACAGGATACCAACTGTTTTTT